This TCR beta chain derives from a study of siplizumab effects on memory and regulatory T cells. The CDR3 contains 14 residues. CDR1 and CDR2 (germline): MNHEY, SMNVEV (reference sequence). The V gene lost 3 bases and the J gene lost 5 bases, with 8 bases spanning the gap. Profiled with immunoSEQ multiplex PCR; TCRdb holds only in-frame clones, not every one. The repertoire holds 110,000 or so clones, with roughly nine tenths as singletons. Of note for this clone: The antigen is unknown.

The study, taken as a whole, reports: Major contributors to the alloresponse seemed to be naive T cells, which also appeared more diverse than memory cells. Alloreactive CD4+ clones that could be mapped were on average around 62% Treg-derived with siplizumab, against over 25% in controls.

This sequence was found in a human donor in good health. Specimen: Tregs sorted from blood. The chain recombines TRBV27 with TRBJ1-6; possible D gene TRBD1, 6 bases. The CDR3 protein is CASSFWDNNSPLHF. The CDR3 region has the DNA TGTGCCAGCAGTTTTTGGGACAATAATTCACCCCTCCACTTT.